This T cell receptor (beta chain) was recovered during a study of CD8 T cells in ankylosing spondylitis. The germline V gene encodes CDR1 KGHSH and CDR2 LQKENI. V shed 6 bases and J shed 9 bases, with 18 bases lying between them. The CDR3 totals 14 residues. TCRdb recomputed calls from the 5' RACE reads with MiXCR, one row per CDR3 protein. Of about 36,000 distinct CDR3 sequences in the sample, about 6.3% were seen once. Sequenced input: blood, either unsorted or a sorted T cell fraction (not recorded which). This TCR derives from a male donor with ankylosing spondylitis or in good health (not recorded which). V usage is TRBV18 and J usage is TRBJ2-1; D unresolved. The CDR3 region is CASSPPSNPSEQFF. DNA for the CDR3: TGTGCCAGCTCTCCCCCGTCAAATCCCAGTGAGCAGTTCTTC. Looking up the rest from reference TRBV18 and TRBJ2-1 gives the full variable domain: NAGVMQNPRHLVRRRGQEARLRCSPMKGHSHVYWYRQLPEEGLKFMVYLQKENIIDESGMPKERFSAEFPKEGPSILRIQQVVRGDSAAYFCASSPPSNPSEQFFGPGTRLTVL.